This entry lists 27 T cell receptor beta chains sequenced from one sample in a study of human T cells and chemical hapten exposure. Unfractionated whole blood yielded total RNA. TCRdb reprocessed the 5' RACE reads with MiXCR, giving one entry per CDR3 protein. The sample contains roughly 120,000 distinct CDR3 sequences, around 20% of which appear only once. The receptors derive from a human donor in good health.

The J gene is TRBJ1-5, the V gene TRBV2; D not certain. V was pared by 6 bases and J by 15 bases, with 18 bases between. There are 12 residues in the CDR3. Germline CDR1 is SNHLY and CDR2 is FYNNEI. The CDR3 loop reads CASSGSGPIAHF. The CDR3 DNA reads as TGTGCCAGCAGCGGATCCGGCCCAATAGCGCATTTT.

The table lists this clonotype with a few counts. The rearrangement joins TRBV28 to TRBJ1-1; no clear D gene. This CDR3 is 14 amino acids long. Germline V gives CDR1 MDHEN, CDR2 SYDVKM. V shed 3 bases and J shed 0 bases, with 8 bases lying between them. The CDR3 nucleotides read TGTGCCAGCAGTTTCGCGGGCATGAACACTGAAGCTTTCTTT. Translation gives CASSFAGMNTEAFF. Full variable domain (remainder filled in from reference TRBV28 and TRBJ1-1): DVKVTQSSRYLVKRTGEKVFLECVQDMDHENMFWYRQDPGLGLRLIYFSYDVKMKEKGDIPEGYSVSREKKERFSLILESASTNQTSMYLCASSFAGMNTEAFFGQGTRLTVV.

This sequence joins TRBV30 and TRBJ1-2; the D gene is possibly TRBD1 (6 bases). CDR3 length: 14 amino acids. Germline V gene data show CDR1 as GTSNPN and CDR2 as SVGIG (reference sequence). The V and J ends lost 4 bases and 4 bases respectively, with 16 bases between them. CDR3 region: CAWNEGGFSYGYTF. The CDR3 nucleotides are TGTGCCTGGAACGAGGGGGGTTTCAGCTATGGCTACACCTTC.

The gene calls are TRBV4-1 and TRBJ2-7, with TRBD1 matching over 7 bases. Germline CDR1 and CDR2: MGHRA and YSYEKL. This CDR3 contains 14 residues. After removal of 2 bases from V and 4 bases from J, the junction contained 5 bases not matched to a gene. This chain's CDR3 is CASSQPGQRYEQYF. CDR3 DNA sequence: TGCGCCAGCAGCCAACCGGGACAGAGGTACGAGCAGTACTTC.

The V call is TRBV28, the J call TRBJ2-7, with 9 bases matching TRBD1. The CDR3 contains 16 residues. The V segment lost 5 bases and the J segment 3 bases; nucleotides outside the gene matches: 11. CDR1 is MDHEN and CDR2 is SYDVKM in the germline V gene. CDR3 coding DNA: TGTGCCAGCAGTCCCCCGCCGGGACAGGGTCTCTACGAGCAGTACTTC. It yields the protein CASSPPPGQGLYEQYF.

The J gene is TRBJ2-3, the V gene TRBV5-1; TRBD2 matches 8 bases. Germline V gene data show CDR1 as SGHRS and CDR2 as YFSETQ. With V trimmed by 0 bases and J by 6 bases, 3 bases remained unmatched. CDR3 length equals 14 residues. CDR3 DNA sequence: TGCGCCAGCAGCTTGGGCGGGAGGAGTGATACGCAGTATTTT. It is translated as CASSLGGRSDTQYF.

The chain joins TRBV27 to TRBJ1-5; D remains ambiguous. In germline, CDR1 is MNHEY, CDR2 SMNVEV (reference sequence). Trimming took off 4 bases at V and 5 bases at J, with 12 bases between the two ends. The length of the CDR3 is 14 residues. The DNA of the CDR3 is TGTGCCAGCAGTTCCCTCGCCTACTATCAGCCCCAGCATTTT. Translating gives CASSSLAYYQPQHF.

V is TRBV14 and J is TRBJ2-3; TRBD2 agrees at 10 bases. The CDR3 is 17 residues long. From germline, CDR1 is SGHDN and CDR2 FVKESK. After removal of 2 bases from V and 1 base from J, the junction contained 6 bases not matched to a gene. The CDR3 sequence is CASSQLGTSARTDTQYF. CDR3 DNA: TGTGCCAGCAGCCAACTCGGGACTAGCGCCCGCACAGATACGCAGTATTTT.

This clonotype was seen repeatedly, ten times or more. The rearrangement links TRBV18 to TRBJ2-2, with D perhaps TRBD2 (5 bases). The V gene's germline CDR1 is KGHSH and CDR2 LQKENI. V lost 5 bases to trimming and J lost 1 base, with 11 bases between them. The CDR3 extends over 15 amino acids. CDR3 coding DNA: TGTGCCAGCTCATCTACACGGGGGAACACCGGGGAGCTGTTTTTT. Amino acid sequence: CASSSTRGNTGELFF.

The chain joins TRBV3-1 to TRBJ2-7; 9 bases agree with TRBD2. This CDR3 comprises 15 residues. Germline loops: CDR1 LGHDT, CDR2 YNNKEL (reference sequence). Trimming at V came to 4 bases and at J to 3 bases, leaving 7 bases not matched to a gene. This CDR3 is CASSLTQTSGYEQYF. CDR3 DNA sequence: TGTGCCAGCAGCCTGACCCAGACTAGCGGCTACGAGCAGTACTTC.

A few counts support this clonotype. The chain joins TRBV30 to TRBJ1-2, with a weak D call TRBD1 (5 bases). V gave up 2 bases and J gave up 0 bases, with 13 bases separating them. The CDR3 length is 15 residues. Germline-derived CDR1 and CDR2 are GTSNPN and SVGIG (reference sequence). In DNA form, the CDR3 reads TGTGCCTGGAGTCTGGGGGGAGCGACTAACTATGGCTACACCTTC. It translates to CAWSLGGATNYGYTF. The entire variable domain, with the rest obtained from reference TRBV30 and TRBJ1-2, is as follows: SQTIHQWPATLVQPVGSPLSLECTVEGTSNPNLYWYRQAAGRGLQLLFYSVGIGQISSEVPQNLSASRPQDRQFILSSKKLLLSDSGFYLCAWSLGGATNYGYTFGSGTRLTVV.

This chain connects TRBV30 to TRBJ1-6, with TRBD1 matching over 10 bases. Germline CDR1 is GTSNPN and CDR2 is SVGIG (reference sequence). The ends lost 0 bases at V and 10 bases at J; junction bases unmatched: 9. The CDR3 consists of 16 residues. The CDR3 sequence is CAWSVSGTGVVSPLHF. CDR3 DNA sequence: TGTGCCTGGAGTGTAAGTGGGACAGGGGTCGTGTCACCCCTCCACTTT.

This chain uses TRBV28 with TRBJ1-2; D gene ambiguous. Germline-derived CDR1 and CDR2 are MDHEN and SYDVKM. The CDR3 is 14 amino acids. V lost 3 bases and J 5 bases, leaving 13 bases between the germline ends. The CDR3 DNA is TGTGCCAGCAGTTTCCCTCACGGGCGGTATGGCTACACCTTC. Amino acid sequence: CASSFPHGRYGYTF.

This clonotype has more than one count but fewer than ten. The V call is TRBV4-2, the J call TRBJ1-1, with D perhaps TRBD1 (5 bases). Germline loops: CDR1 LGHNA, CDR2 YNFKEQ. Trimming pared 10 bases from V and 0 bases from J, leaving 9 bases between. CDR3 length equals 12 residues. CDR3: CATGLMNTEAFF. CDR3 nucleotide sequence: TGTGCCACGGGACTGATGAACACTGAAGCTTTCTTT.

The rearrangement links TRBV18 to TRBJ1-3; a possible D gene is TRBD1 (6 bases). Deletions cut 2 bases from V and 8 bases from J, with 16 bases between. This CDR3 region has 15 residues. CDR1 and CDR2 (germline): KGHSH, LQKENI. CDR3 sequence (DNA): TGTGCCAGCTCACCAAACATCCGGGGGCGAGACACCATATATTTT. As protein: CASSPNIRGRDTIYF.

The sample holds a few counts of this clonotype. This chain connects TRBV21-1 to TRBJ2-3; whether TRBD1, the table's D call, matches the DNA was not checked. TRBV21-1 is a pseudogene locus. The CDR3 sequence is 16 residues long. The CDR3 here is CASTTLWTGGTDTQYF. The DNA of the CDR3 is TGTGCCAGCACCACCCTCTGGACAGGGGGCACAGATACGCAGTATTTT.

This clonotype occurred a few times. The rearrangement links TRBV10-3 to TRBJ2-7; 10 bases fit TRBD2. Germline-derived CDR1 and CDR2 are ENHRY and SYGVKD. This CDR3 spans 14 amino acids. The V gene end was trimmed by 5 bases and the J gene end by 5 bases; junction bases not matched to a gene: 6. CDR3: CAISLTSGINEQYF. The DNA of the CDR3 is TGTGCCATCAGTTTAACTAGCGGGATAAACGAGCAGTACTTC.

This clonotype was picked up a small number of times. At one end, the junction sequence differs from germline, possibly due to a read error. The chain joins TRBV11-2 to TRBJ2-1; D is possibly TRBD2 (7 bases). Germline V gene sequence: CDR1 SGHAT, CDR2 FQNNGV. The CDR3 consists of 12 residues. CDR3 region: CASSPGGQGMVF. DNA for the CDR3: TGTGCCAGCAGCCCCGGGGGGCAGGGGATGGTCTTC.

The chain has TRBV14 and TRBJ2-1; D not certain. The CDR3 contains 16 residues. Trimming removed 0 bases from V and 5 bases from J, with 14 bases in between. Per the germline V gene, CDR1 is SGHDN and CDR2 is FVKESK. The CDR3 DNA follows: TGTGCCAGCAGCCAAGAACAACGCTGGGAAAACAATGAGCAGTTCTTC. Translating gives CASSQEQRWENNEQFF.

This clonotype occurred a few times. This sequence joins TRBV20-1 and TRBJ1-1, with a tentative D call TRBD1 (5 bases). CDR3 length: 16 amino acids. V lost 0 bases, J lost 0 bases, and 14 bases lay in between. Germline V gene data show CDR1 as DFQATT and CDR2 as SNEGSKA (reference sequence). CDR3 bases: TGCAGTGCTAGAGACAGGGTAGGTGCCTTGAACACTGAAGCTTTCTTT. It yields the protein CSARDRVGALNTEAFF.

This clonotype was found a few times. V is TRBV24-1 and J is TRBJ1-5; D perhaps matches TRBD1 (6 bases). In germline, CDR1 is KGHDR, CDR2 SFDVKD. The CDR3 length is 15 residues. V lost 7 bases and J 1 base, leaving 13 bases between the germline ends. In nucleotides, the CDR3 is TGTGCCACCAGCCTAGGGGGGGGAAGCAATCAGCCCCAGCATTTT. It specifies CATSLGGGSNQPQHF.

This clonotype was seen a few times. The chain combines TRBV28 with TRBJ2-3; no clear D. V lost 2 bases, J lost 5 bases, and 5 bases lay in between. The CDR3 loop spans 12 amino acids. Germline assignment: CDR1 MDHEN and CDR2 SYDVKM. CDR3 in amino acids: CASSLMVDTQYF. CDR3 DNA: TGTGCCAGCAGTTTAATGGTAGATACGCAGTATTTT.

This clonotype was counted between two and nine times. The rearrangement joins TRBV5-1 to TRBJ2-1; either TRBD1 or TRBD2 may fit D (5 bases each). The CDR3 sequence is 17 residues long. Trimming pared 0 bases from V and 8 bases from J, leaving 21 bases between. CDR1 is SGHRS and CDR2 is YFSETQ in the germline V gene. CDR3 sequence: CASSLGGLRLLRYEQFF. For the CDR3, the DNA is TGCGCCAGCAGCTTGGGGGGCCTTCGACTACTTCGCTATGAGCAGTTCTTC.

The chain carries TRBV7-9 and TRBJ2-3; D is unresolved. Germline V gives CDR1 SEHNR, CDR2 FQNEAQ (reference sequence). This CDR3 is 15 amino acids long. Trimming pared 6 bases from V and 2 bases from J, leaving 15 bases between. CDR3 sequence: CASSDATEDTDTQYF. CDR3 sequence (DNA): TGTGCCAGCAGTGACGCCACTGAAGACACAGATACGCAGTATTTT.

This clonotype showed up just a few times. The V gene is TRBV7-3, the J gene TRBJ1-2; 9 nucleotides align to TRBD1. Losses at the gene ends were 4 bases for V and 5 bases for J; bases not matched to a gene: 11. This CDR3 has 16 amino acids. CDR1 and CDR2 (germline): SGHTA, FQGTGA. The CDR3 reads CASSSGQGPLGYGYTF. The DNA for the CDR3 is TGTGCCAGCAGCTCGGGACAGGGTCCCCTAGGGTATGGCTACACCTTC.

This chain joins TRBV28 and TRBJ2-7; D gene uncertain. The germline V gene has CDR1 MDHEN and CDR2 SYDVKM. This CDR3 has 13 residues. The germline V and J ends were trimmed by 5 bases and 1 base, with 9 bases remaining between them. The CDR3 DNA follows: TGTGCCAGCAGTATTGGGGTTTCCTACGAGCAGTACTTC. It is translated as CASSIGVSYEQYF. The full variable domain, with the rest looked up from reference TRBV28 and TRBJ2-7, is DVKVTQSSRYLVKRTGEKVFLECVQDMDHENMFWYRQDPGLGLRLIYFSYDVKMKEKGDIPEGYSVSREKKERFSLILESASTNQTSMYLCASSIGVSYEQYFGPGTRLTVT.

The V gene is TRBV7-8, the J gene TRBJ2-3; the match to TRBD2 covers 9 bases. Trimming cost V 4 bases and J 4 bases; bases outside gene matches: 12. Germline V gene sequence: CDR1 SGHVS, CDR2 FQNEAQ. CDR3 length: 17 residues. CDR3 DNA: TGTGCCAGCAGCTCCCATGTAGCGGGAGTGAGGTCAGATACGCAGTATTTT. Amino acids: CASSSHVAGVRSDTQYF.